The 25 T cell receptor beta chains listed next were all sequenced from one sample in a study of blood T cell repertoires in COVID-19. The assay was immunoSEQ multiplex PCR, and TCRdb's table has in-frame clones only and misses some. This table holds 210,000 or so clones, around 84% found once. Source material: peripheral blood. The receptors here all came from a human donor in a cohort sampled during active COVID-19.

This chain connects TRBV5-8 to TRBJ1-1, with no clear D. V was pared by 1 base and J by 1 base, with 8 bases between. This CDR3 has 14 amino acids. Germline V CDR1 and CDR2: SGHTS, YDEGEE. CDR3 in DNA: TGTGCCAGCAGCTTGTTCCGGGGGAACACTGAAGCTTTCTTT. The encoded protein is CASSLFRGNTEAFF. The variable domain in full, completed from reference TRBV5-8 and TRBJ1-1, reads EAGVTQSPTHLIKTRGQQATLRCSPISGHTSVYWYQQALGLGLQFLLWYDEGEERNRGNFPPRFSGRQFPNYSSELNVNALELEDSALYLCASSLFRGNTEAFFGQGTRLTVV.

V and J are TRBV5-4 and TRBJ1-1; D is ambiguous. Trimming pared 0 bases from V and 4 bases from J, leaving 16 bases between. Germline V gene lookup returns CDR1 SGHNT and CDR2 YYREEE (reference sequence). The CDR3 loop spans 16 amino acids. The CDR3 nucleotides are TGTGCCAGCAGCTTGGACAGATATAGTTTGGGCACTGAAGCTTTCTTT. It specifies CASSLDRYSLGTEAFF.

The chain couples TRBV19 to TRBJ2-3; no reliable D call. Germline CDR1 is LNHDA and CDR2 is SQIVND (reference sequence). The CDR3 contains 12 residues. The V and J ends lost 8 bases and 0 bases respectively, with 6 bases between them. CDR3: CASRRSTDTQYF. The CDR3 nucleotides are TGTGCCAGTCGCAGAAGCACAGATACGCAGTATTTT.

The chain combines TRBV29-1 with TRBJ2-5; 9 positions agree with TRBD1. The V gene's germline CDR1 is SQVTM and CDR2 ANQGSEA. V lost 7 bases to trimming and J lost 5 bases; unmatched junction nucleotides: 8. CDR3 size: 13 residues. The CDR3 loop is CSARRTGEETQYF. Here the CDR3 DNA reads TGCAGCGCTCGCCGGACAGGGGAGGAGACCCAGTACTTC. The entire variable domain, with the rest obtained from reference TRBV29-1 and TRBJ2-5, is as follows: SAVISQKPSRDICQRGTSLTIQCQVDSQVTMMFWYRQQPGQSLTLIATANQGSEATYESGFVIDKFPISRPNLTFSTLTVSNMSPEDSSIYLCSARRTGEETQYFGPGTRLLVL.

This clone was observed a single time. The chain uses TRBV7-5 and TRBJ2-5; the table's D call, TRBD1, has no DNA check behind it. TRBV7-5 is shown as a pseudogene. This CDR3 has 13 amino acids. The CDR3 is CVRSYPGEETQYF. The CDR3 DNA reads TGTGTCAGAAGCTACCCAGGGGAAGAGACCCAGTACTTC.

The chain couples TRBV20-1 to TRBJ1-1, with no clear D. Deletions cut 6 bases from V and 5 bases from J, with 10 bases between. This CDR3 is built from 11 residues. Per the germline V gene, CDR1 is DFQATT and CDR2 is SNEGSKA (reference sequence). CDR3 loop: CSAPDLTEAFF. In DNA form, the CDR3 reads TGCAGTGCCCCTGACTTGACTGAAGCTTTCTTT.

The rearrangement joins TRBV7-9 to TRBJ2-7; the match to TRBD1 covers 8 bases. Per germline, CDR1 SEHNR and CDR2 FQNEAQ (reference sequence). The CDR3 totals 15 residues. CDR3 protein: CASSLTGTGAYEQYV. CDR3 sequence (DNA): TGTGCCAGCAGCTTAACTGGGACAGGAGCCTATGAGCAGTACGTC.

V usage is TRBV6-5 and J usage is TRBJ1-4; no clear D gene. Germline CDR1 MNHEY, CDR2 SVGAGI. The ends were cut back, 2 bases at V and 7 bases at J, with 17 bases in the middle. This CDR3 is built from 16 residues. DNA of the CDR3: TGTGCCAGCAGTTACACAACGGGTAGCAGACGTGAAAAACTGTTTTTT. Its protein is CASSYTTGSRREKLFF.

The chain couples TRBV18 to TRBJ1-5; D remains unclear. The CDR3 sequence is 13 residues long. Per the germline V gene, CDR1 is KGHSH and CDR2 is LQKENI. V lost 6 bases and J lost 5, with 11 bases in between. This CDR3 is CASSQISDQPQHF. The CDR3, as DNA: TGTGCCAGCTCGCAAATTTCGGATCAGCCCCAGCATTTT. The entire variable domain, with the rest obtained from reference TRBV18 and TRBJ1-5, is as follows: NAGVMQNPRHLVRRRGQEARLRCSPMKGHSHVYWYRQLPEEGLKFMVYLQKENIIDESGMPKERFSAEFPKEGPSILRIQQVVRGDSAAYFCASSQISDQPQHFGDGTRLSIL.

The chain combines TRBV19 with TRBJ1-2, with TRBD1 identical over 7 bases. The CDR3 extends over 15 amino acids. CDR1 LNHDA and CDR2 SQIVND come from the germline V gene (reference sequence). V was clipped by 3 bases and J by 2 bases; unmatched bases: 6. DNA for the CDR3: TGTGCCAGTAGTATTACAGGGGCGACAAACTATGGCTACACCTTC. Translating it yields CASSITGATNYGYTF.

The gene calls are TRBV19 and TRBJ2-1; tentative D call: TRBD2 (5 bases). V was shortened by 4 bases and J by 7 bases, with 14 bases between the two germline ends. Germline loops: CDR1 LNHDA, CDR2 SQIVND (reference sequence). This CDR3 contains 14 residues. The CDR3 DNA reads as TGTGCCAGTAGTACCCGACGGGATGAGAATGAGCAGTTCTTC. Translated: CASSTRRDENEQFF.

The V gene is TRBV28, the J gene TRBJ1-5; TRBD1 aligns across 8 bases. Trimming cost V 6 bases and J 3 bases; bases outside gene matches: 4. The CDR3 contains 14 residues. The germline CDR1 and CDR2 sequences are MDHEN and SYDVKM. The CDR3 is CASRGQGFNQPQHF. The CDR3, as DNA: TGTGCCAGCAGAGGACAGGGTTTCAATCAGCCCCAGCATTTT. Variable domain in full (rest from reference TRBV28 and TRBJ1-5): DVKVTQSSRYLVKRTGEKVFLECVQDMDHENMFWYRQDPGLGLRLIYFSYDVKMKEKGDIPEGYSVSREKKERFSLILESASTNQTSMYLCASRGQGFNQPQHFGDGTRLSIL.

This chain joins TRBV19 and TRBJ1-2; no reliable D call. The germline V and J ends were trimmed by 8 bases and 4 bases, with 20 bases remaining between them. There are 15 residues in the CDR3. The germline CDR1 and CDR2 sequences are LNHDA and SQIVND (reference sequence). The CDR3 nucleotides read TGTGCCAGTGGAGGGTGGGCAACTCCGGGCTATGGCTACACCTTC. This encodes CASGGWATPGYGYTF.

The chain joins TRBV3-1 (or the pseudogene TRBV3-2) to TRBJ2-4; possibly TRBD1 for D (5 bases). The germline V and J ends were trimmed by 3 bases and 3 bases, with 15 bases remaining between them. The CDR3 has 16 residues. Germline CDR1 LGHDT, CDR2 YNNKEL (reference sequence). Here the CDR3 DNA reads TGTGCCAGCAGCCACCCGCACCAGGGCCTCAAAAACATTCAGTACTTC. Its protein is CASSHPHQGLKNIQYF.

V usage is TRBV5-1 and J usage is TRBJ1-2, with TRBD1 matching 9 bases. J gave up 6 bases and V 4 bases, and 4 bases lay outside the gene matches. The CDR3 consists of 13 residues. CDR1 is SGHRS, CDR2 YFSETQ, per germline. CDR3 amino acids: CASSMGQGHGYTF. CDR3 sequence (DNA): TGCGCCAGCAGCATGGGACAGGGACATGGCTACACCTTC.

This clone has just one count. The chain uses TRBV7-2 and TRBJ2-1; TRBD1 might be the D (5 bases). The CDR3 has 12 residues. The germline gives CDR1 SGHTA, CDR2 FQGNSA. The V end was cut by 5 bases, the J end by 15 bases, with 17 bases between. DNA of the CDR3: TGTGCCAGCAGCATGCCCCCGAATCAGGGGTTCTTC. This codes for CASSMPPNQGFF.

This clone appeared a few times. The chain has TRBV28 and TRBJ1-1; D gene ambiguous. Germline V gene sequence: CDR1 MDHEN, CDR2 SYDVKM. The CDR3 consists of 11 residues. Trimming took 2 bases from V and 6 from J, leaving 4 bases between them. CDR3 sequence (DNA): TGTGCCAGCAGTTTAGTAGCTGAAGCTTTCTTT. Protein: CASSLVAEAFF.

V is TRBV10-3 and J is TRBJ2-3, with TRBD1 identical over 8 bases. The V gene's germline CDR1 is ENHRY and CDR2 SYGVKD. CDR3 length: 15 residues. J gave up 4 bases and V 6 bases, and 9 bases lay outside the gene matches. The chain's CDR3 is CAISRAGGSADTQYF. The DNA for the CDR3 is TGTGCCATCAGCCGAGCAGGGGGCTCGGCAGATACGCAGTATTTT.

V is TRBV5-1 and J is TRBJ1-1; maybe TRBD1 (5 bases). The CDR3 runs 14 residues. Germline CDR1 SGHRS, CDR2 YFSETQ. Trimming left V 2 bases short and J 4 bases short, with 12 bases between. The CDR3 sequence is CASSLGREGTEAFF. The DNA of the CDR3 is TGCGCCAGCAGCTTAGGCAGGGAGGGCACTGAAGCTTTCTTT.

This chain joins TRBV30 and TRBJ1-2, with D perhaps TRBD1 (5 bases). Germline V CDR1 and CDR2: GTSNPN, SVGIG (reference sequence). The CDR3 extends over 15 amino acids. Trimming took off 1 base at V and 4 bases at J, with 16 bases between the two ends. In DNA form, the CDR3 reads TGTGCCTGGAGTGGGGTGGCTGACAGCACCTATGGCTACACCTTC. Translating gives CAWSGVADSTYGYTF.

The chain is built from TRBV9 and TRBJ1-3, with a possible D match to TRBD1 (6 bases). The CDR3 spans 14 residues. Trimming pared 0 bases from V and 4 bases from J, leaving 8 bases between. The germline CDR1 and CDR2 sequences are SGDLS and YYNGEE. Here the CDR3 DNA reads TGTGCCAGCAGCGTAGAAGGGGGAGGAAACACCATATATTTT. The encoded protein is CASSVEGGGNTIYF.

As DNA, the CDR3 is TGTGCCAGCAGCCTTCCGACAGGCTTAGGGGACGACAATGAGCAGTTCTTC. This codes for CASSLPTGLGDDNEQFF. J is TRBJ2-1 and V is TRBV3-1 (or the pseudogene TRBV3-2); a possible D gene is TRBD1 (6 bases). Trimming shortened V by 4 bases and J by 5 bases, and 21 bases separated the two germline ends. The length of the CDR3 is 17 residues. Looked up from germline, CDR1 is LGHDT and CDR2 is YNNKEL (reference sequence).

A single count supports this clone. This chain connects TRBV27 to TRBJ2-1, with 11 bases lining up with TRBD2. The germline CDR1 and CDR2 sequences are MNHEY and SMNVEV (reference sequence). The CDR3 is 16 residues long. V shed 3 bases and J 7 bases; nucleotides not matched to a gene: 8. The CDR3 loop is CASSFLAGGLRNEQFF. CDR3 sequence (DNA): TGTGCCAGCAGTTTCCTAGCGGGGGGACTTAGGAATGAGCAGTTCTTC.

The V call is TRBV7-9, the J call TRBJ1-5; tentative D call: TRBD1 (6 bases). Germline assignment: CDR1 SEHNR and CDR2 FQNEAQ (reference sequence). This CDR3 contains 15 residues. The germline V and J ends were trimmed by 5 bases and 0 bases, with 11 bases remaining between them. CDR3 in DNA: TGTGCCAGCAGCAAGGACAGCCATAGCAATCAGCCCCAGCATTTT. Protein: CASSKDSHSNQPQHF.

The chain joins TRBV28 to TRBJ2-1; TRBD2 matches at 12 bases. J gave up 9 bases and V 7 bases, and 10 bases lay outside the gene matches. The CDR3 extends over 15 amino acids. CDR1 is MDHEN, CDR2 SYDVKM, per germline. The CDR3 region is CASNLAGGPSFEQFF. Here the CDR3 DNA reads TGTGCCAGCAACCTAGCGGGAGGGCCTTCTTTTGAGCAGTTCTTC.